A selection of T cell receptor beta chains follows, all from one sample in a study of cytotoxic CD8 clonotypes in ibrutinib-treated CLL. Assay: immunoSEQ multiplex PCR; the TCRdb copy retains only in-frame clones and omits some. Of over 200,000 clones listed, approximately 79% were seen once; the top ten hold approximately 10%. The material sequenced was PBMCs, taken after 12 months of ibrutinib treatment. These receptors came from a human donor with chronic lymphocytic leukemia. CDR3s include the opening cysteine and the closing phenylalanine or tryptophan. Fields, in order: V gene, clone size, D gene, J gene, CDR3 DNA, CDR3 protein. D genes are given only for firm matches. A clone size is listed for some rows: how often the clone was seen (once, few, many), or a class if it is expanded.

>TRBV5-6|.|.|TRBJ1-5
TGTGCCAGCAGCCCCCGGGGTCGCAATCAGCCCCAGCATTTT
CASSPRGRNQPQHF
>TRBV7-9|.|.|TRBJ1-1
TGTGCCAGCAGCTTAGAGTTTACGACTAGTGAAGCTTTCTTT
CASSLEFTTSEAFF
>TRBV28|.|.|TRBJ1-5
TGTGCCAGCAGAACCCCGGGCGGGGGGAGCAATCAGCCCCAGCATTTT
CASRTPGGGSNQPQHF
>TRBV28|.|.|TRBJ2-7
TGTGCCAGCAGTTTGGGCGGTGGGGAGTACTTC
CASSLGGGEYF
>TRBV10-3|few|.|TRBJ1-6
TGTGCCATCAGTGAGTCGATGGGGGGGGCCGGTAATTCACCCCTCCACTTT
CAISESMGGAGNSPLHF
>TRBV6-1|.|.|TRBJ1-2
TGTGCCAGCGGAGAAGGTCAACCCAACTATGGCTACACCTTC
CASGEGQPNYGYTF
>TRBV30|.|TRBD1|TRBJ2-5
TGTGCCTGGAGTGTACTAGGGGGCGCGAGGGAGACCCAGTACTTC
CAWSVLGGARETQYF
>TRBV7-9|.|TRBD1|TRBJ1-5
TGTGCCAGCAGCAAGGACAGGGGAGATCAGCCCCAGCATTTT
CASSKDRGDQPQHF
>TRBV28|.|.|TRBJ2-7
TGTGCCAGCAGTTTGGGGGGGGACACCTACGAGCAGTACTTC
CASSLGGDTYEQYF
>TRBV2|.|.|TRBJ2-7
TGTGCCAGCATTGAGGGGGAAGGCCTATTCCTCGAGCAGTACTTC
CASIEGEGLFLEQYF
>TRBV6-5|few|.|TRBJ1-1
TGTGCCAGCAGTTACGCGGAGAGGACTGAAGCTTTCTTT
CASSYAERTEAFF